This T cell receptor beta chain was captured in a study of blood T cell repertoires in COVID-19. At the level of the study: T cells, B-cell-depleted T cells, or PBMCs supplied cDNA or gDNA.

Original processing methods: Amplification with reference gene primers provided the estimates of nucleated cell counts. The assay was immunoSEQ multiplex PCR, and TCRdb's table has in-frame clones only and misses some. Clone size and V and J calls were adopted from that table, with D and trimming inferred from the DNA. The sample holds just over 150,000 clones, 75% to 85% seen once. There are 14 residues in the CDR3. Germline CDR1 LNHDA, CDR2 SQIVND (reference sequence). The V and J ends lost 7 bases and 6 bases respectively, with 16 bases between them. The specimen was peripheral blood. This sequence joins TRBV19 and TRBJ2-1; D gene uncertain. The clonotype was recovered from a man aged 55 to 69 with acute or convalescent COVID-19. The CDR3 DNA sequence: TGTGCCAGTACGCCCCTCCGCGGCGGCAATGAGCAGTTCTTC. As protein: CASTPLRGGNEQFF.